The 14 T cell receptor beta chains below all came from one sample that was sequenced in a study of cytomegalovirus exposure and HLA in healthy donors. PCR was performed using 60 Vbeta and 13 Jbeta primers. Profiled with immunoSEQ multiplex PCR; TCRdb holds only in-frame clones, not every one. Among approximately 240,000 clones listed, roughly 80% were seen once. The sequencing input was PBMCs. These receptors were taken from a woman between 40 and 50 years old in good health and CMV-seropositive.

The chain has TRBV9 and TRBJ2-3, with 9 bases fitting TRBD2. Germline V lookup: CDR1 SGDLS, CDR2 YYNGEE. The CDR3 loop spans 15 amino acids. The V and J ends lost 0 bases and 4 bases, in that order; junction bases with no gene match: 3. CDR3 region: CASSVVGLAADTQYF. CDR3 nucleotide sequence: TGTGCCAGCAGCGTAGTGGGACTAGCTGCAGATACGCAGTATTTT.

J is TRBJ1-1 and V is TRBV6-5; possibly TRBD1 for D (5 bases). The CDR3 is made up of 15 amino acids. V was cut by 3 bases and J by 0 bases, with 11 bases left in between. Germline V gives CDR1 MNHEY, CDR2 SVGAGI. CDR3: CASSYSQGVNTEAFF. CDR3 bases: TGTGCCAGCAGTTATTCTCAGGGCGTGAACACTGAAGCTTTCTTT.

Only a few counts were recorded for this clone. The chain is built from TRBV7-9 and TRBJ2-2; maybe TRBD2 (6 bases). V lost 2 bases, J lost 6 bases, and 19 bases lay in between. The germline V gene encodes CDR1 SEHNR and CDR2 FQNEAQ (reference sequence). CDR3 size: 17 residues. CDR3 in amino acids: CASSLSTGRGVAGELFF. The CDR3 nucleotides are TGTGCCAGCAGCTTATCGACCGGGCGGGGCGTGGCCGGGGAGCTGTTTTTT.

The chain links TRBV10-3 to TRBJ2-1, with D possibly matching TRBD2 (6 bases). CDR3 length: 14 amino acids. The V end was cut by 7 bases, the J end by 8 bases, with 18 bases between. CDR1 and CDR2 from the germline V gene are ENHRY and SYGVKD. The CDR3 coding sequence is TGTGCCATCACTCCGGGACTCTTGGGCGATGAGCAGTTCTTC. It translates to CAITPGLLGDEQFF.

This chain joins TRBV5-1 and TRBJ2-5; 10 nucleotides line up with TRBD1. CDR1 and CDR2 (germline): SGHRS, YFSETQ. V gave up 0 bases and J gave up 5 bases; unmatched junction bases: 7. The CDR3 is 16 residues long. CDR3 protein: CASSLVDRGRWETQYF. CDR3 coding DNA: TGCGCCAGCAGCTTGGTGGACAGGGGGAGATGGGAGACCCAGTACTTC.

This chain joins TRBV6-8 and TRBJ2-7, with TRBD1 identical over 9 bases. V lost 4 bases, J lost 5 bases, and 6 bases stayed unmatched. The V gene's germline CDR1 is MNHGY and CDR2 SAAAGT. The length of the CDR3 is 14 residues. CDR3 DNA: TGTGCCAGCAGTTCGCGACAGGGGGTCCACGAGCAGTACTTC. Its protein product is CASSSRQGVHEQYF.

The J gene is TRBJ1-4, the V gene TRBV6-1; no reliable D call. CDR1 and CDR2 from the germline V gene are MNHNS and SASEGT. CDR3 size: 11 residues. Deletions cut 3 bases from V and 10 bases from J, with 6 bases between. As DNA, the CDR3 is TGTGCCAGCAGTGATCCCGGAAAACTGTTTTTT. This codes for CASSDPGKLFF.

CDR3 in DNA: TGTGCCAGCAGCTTAGCAGGGGTAGCGGGGGGGCGAAATGAGCAGTTCTTC. It encodes CASSLAGVAGGRNEQFF. V gene TRBV7-9 combines with J gene TRBJ2-1; the match to TRBD2 covers 11 bases. The V gene's germline CDR1 is SEHNR and CDR2 FQNEAQ (reference sequence). Trimming cost V 0 bases and J 7 bases; bases outside gene matches: 8. CDR3 length: 17 residues.

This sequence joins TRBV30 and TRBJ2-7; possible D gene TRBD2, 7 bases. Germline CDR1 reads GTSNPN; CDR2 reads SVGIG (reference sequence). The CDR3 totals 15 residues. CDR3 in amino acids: CDPDAWRGPHYEQYF. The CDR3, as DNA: TGTGACCCCGACGCGTGGCGGGGGCCCCACTACGAGCAGTACTTC.

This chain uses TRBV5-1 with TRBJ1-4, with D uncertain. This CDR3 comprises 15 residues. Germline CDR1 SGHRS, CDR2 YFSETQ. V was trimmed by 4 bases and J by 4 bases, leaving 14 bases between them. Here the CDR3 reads CASSPSHSLNEKLFF. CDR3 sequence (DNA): TGCGCCAGCAGCCCTTCGCACAGCCTTAATGAAAAACTGTTTTTT. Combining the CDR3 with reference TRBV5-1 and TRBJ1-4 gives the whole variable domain KAGVTQTPRYLIKTRGQQVTLSCSPISGHRSVSWYQQTPGQGLQFLFEYFSETQRNKGNFPGRFSGRQFSNSRSEMNVSTLELGDSALYLCASSPSHSLNEKLFFGSGTQLSVL.

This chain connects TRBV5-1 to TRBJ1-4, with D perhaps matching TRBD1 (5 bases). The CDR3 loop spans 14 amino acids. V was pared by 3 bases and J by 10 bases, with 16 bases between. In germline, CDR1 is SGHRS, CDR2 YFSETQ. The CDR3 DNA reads TGCGCCAGCAGCTCTGGACATCAGGAGGGAAAACTGTTTTTT. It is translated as CASSSGHQEGKLFF.

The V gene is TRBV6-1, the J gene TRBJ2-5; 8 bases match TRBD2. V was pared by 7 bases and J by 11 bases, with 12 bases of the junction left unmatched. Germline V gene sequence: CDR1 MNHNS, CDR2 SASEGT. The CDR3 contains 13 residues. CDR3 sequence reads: CASNSRIGGEQYF. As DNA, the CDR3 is TGTGCCAGCAACTCCCGAATCGGGGGGGAGCAGTACTTC.

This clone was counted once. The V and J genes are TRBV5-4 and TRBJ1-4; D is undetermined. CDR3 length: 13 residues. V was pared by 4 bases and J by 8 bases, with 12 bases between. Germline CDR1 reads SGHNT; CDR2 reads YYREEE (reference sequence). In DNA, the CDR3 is TGTGCCAGCAGCACCATTACTGAGGAAAAACTGTTTTTT. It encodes CASSTITEEKLFF.

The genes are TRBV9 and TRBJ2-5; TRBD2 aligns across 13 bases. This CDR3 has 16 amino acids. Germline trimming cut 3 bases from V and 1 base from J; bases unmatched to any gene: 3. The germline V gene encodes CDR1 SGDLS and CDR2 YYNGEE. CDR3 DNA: TGTGCCAGCAGCGCGGGACTAGCGGGGATCCAAGAGACCCAGTACTTC. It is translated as CASSAGLAGIQETQYF.